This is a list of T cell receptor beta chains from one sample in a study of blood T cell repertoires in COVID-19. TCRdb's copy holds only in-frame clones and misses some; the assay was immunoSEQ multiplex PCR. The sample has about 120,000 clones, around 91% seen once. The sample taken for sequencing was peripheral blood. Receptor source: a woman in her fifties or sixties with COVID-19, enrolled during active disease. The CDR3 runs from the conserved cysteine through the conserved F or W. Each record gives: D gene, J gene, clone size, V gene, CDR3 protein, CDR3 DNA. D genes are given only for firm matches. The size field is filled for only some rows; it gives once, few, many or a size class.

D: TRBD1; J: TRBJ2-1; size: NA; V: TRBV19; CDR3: CASSIDRGTYNEQFF; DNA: TGTGCCAGTAGTATTGACAGGGGAACCTACAATGAGCAGTTCTTC
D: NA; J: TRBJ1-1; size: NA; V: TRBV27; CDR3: CASRLGSGTEAFF; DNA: TGTGCCAGCAGGCTAGGGAGTGGCACTGAAGCTTTCTTT
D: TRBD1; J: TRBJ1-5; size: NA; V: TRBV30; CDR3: CAWSGTGNQPQHF; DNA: TGTGCCTGGAGTGGGACAGGGAATCAGCCCCAGCATTTT
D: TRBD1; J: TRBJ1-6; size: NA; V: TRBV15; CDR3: CATSRAGQGSSPLHF; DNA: TGTGCCACCAGCAGAGCTGGACAGGGCAGTTCACCCCTCCACTTT
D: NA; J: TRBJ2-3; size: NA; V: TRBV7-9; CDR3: CASSLALVGATDTQYF; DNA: TGTGCCAGCAGCTTAGCCCTCGTGGGGGCCACAGATACGCAGTATTTT
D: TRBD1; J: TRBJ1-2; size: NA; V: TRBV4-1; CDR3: CASSHQGVGGNYGYTF; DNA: TGCGCCAGCAGCCACCAAGGGGTAGGGGGCAACTATGGCTACACCTTC
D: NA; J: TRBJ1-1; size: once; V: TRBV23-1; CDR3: CASRANTEAFF; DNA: TGCGCCAGCAGGGCGAACACTGAAGCTTTCTTT
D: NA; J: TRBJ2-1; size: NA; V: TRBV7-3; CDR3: CASSLFGGAYNEQFF; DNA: TGTGCCAGCAGCTTATTCGGCGGGGCCTACAATGAGCAGTTCTTC
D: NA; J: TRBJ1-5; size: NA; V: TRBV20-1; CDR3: CSAIRAGTQHF; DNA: TGCAGTGCTATCCGGGCGGGGACCCAGCATTTT
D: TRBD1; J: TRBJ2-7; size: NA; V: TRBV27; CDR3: CASGGQEKGEQYF; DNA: TGTGCCAGCGGGGGACAGGAGAAAGGAGAGCAGTACTTC
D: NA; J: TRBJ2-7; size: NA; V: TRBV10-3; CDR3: CAISEQAEGEQYF; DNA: TGTGCCATCAGTGAGCAGGCGGAGGGCGAGCAGTACTTC